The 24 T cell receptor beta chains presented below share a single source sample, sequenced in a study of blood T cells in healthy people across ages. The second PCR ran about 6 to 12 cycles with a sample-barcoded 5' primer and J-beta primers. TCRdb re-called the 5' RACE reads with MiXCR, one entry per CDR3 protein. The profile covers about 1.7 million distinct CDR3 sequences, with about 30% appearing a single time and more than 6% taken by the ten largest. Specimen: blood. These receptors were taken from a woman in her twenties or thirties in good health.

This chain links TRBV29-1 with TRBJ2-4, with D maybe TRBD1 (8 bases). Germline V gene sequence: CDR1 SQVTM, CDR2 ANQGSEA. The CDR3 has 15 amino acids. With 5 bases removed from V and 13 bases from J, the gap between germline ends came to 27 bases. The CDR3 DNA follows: TGCAGCGTTCTCCCTGCGGACAGGGACTACAATGAGCAGTACTTC. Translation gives CSVLPADRDYNEQYF.

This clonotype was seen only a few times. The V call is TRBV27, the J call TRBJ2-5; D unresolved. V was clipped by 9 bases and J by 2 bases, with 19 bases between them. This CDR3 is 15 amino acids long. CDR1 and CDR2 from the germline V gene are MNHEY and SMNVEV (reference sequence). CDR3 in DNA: TGTGCCAGTGCCCGGGCGTGGCAGCAGCAAGAGACCCAGTACTTC. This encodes CASARAWQQQETQYF.

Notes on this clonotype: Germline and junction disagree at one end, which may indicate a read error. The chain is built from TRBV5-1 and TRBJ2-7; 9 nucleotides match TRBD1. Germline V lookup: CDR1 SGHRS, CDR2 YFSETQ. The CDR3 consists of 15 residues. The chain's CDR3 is CASNLATGGKDEQYF. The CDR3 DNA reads TGCGCCAGCAACTTGGCGACAGGGGGAAAGGACGAGCAGTACTTC.

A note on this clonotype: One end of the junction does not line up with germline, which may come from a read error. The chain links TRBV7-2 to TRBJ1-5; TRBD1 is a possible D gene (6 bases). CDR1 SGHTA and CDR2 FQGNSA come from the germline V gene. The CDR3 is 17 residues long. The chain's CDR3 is CAGSLEGGLQVNQPQHF. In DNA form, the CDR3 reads TGTGCCGGCAGCTTAGAGGGGGGACTACAAGTAAATCAGCCCCAGCATTTT.

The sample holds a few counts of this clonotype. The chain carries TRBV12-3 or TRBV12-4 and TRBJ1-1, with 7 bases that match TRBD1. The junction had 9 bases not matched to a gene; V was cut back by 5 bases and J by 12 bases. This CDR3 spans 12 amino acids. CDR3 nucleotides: TGTGCCAGCAGTACCACAGGGGCGATGACTTTCTTT. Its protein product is CASSTTGAMTFF.

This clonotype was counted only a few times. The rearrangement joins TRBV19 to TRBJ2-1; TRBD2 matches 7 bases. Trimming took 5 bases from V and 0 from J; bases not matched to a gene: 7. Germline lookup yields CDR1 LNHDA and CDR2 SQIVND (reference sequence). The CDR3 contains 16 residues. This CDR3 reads CASSVSGLNSYNEQFF. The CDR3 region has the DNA TGTGCCAGTAGTGTCTCGGGACTAAACTCCTACAATGAGCAGTTCTTC.

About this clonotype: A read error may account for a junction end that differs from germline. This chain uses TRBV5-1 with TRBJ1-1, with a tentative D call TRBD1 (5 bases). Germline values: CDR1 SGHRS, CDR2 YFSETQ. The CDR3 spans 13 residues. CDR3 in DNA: TGCGCCAGCGGCTTGAACAGGAGCACTGAAGCTTTCTTT. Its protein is CASGLNRSTEAFF.

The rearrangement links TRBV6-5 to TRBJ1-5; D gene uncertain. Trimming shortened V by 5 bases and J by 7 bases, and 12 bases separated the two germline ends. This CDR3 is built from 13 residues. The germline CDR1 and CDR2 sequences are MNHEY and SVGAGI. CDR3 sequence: CASSAGYRQPQHF. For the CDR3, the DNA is TGTGCCAGCAGTGCGGGGTATAGACAGCCCCAGCATTTT.

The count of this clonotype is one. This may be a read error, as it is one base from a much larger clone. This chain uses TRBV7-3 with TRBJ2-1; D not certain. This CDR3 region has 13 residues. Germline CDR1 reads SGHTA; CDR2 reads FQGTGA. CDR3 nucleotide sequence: TGTGTCAGCAGCCAGGACGGAAACAATGAGCAGTTCTTC. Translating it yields CVSSQDGNNEQFF. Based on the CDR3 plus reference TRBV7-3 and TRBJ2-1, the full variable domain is GAGVSQTPSNKVTEKGKYVELRCDPISGHTALYWYRQSLGQGPEFLIYFQGTGAADDSGLPNDRFFAVRPEGSVSTLKIQRTERGDSAVYLCVSSQDGNNEQFFGPGTRLTVL.

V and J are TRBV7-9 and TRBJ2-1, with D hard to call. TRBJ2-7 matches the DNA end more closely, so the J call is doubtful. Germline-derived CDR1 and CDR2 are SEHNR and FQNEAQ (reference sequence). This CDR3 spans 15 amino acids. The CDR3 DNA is TGTGCCAGCAGCATCGGACGGGCTAATACCTACGAGCAGTACTTC. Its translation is CASSIGRANTYEQYF.

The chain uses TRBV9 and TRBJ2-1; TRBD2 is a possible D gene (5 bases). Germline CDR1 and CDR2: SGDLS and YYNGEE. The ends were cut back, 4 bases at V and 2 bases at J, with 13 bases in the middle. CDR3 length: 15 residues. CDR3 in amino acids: CASSISESPYNEQFF. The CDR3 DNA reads TGTGCCAGCAGCATTAGCGAAAGCCCCTACAATGAGCAGTTCTTC.

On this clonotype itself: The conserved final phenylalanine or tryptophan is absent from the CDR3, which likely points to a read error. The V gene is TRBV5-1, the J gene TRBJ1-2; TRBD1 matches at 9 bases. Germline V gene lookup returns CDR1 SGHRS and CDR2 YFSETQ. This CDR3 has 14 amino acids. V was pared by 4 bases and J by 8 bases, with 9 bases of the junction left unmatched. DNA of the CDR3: TGCGCCAGCAGCGCCGGACAGGGGCGGTTAGGCTACACCTGC. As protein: CASSAGQGRLGYTC.

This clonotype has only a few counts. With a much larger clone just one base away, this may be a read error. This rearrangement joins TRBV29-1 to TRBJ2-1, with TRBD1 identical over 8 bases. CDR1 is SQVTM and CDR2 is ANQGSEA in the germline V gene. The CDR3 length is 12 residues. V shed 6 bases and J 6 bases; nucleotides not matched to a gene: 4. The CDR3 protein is CSVNDRGNEQFF. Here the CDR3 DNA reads TGCAGCGTGAACGACAGGGGCAATGAGCAGTTCTTC.

The CDR3 region is CSTGERFNEQFF. The CDR3 DNA reads as TGCAGTACGGGGGAGAGATTTAATGAGCAGTTCTTC. The V gene is TRBV20-1, the J gene TRBJ2-1, with a weak D call TRBD2 (6 bases). V lost 8 bases to trimming and J lost 7 bases, with 15 bases between them. Germline loops: CDR1 DFQATT, CDR2 SNEGSKA (reference sequence). The CDR3 spans 12 residues.

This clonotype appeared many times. As DNA, the CDR3 is TGTGCCAGCAGTTGGTCTAGCGGGTTACAAGAGACCCAGTACTTC. This encodes CASSWSSGLQETQYF. This sequence joins TRBV7-3 and TRBJ2-5; 8 nucleotides line up with TRBD2. Trimming at V came to 6 bases and at J to 2 bases, leaving 8 bases not matched to a gene. CDR3 length: 15 residues. CDR1 SGHTA and CDR2 FQGTGA come from the germline V gene.

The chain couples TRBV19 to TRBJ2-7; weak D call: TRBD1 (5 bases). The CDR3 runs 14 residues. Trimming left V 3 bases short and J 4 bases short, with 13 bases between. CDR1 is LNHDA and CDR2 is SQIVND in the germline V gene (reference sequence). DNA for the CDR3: TGTGCCAGTAGTATGGGCCCACAGGAGTACGAGCAGTACTTC. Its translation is CASSMGPQEYEQYF.

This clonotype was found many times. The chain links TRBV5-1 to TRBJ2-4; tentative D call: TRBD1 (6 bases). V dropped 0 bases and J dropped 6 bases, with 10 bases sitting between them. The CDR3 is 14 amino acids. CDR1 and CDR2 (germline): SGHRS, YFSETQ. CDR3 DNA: TGCGCCAGCAGCTTGGTAGGGGGACGAAACATTCAGTACTTC. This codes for CASSLVGGRNIQYF.

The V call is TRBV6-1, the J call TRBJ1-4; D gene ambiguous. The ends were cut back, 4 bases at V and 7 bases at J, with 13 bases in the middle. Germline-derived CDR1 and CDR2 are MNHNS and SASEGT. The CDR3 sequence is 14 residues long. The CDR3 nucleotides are TGTGCCAGCAGTGCTGGAGGGTCCGGTGAAAAACTGTTTTTT. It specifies CASSAGGSGEKLFF.

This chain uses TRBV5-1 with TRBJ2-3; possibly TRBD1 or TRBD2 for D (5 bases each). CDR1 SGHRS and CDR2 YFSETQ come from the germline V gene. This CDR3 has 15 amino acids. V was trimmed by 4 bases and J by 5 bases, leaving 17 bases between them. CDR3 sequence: CASSATGTQGDTQYF. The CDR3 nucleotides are TGCGCCAGCAGCGCCACCGGGACCCAGGGAGATACGCAGTATTTT.

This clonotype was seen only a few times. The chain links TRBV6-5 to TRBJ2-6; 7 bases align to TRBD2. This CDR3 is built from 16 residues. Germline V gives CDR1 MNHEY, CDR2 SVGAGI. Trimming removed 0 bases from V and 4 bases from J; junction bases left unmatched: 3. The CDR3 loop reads CASSYSRGVGANVLTF. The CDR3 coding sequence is TGTGCCAGCAGTTACTCCCGGGGGGTGGGGGCCAACGTCCTGACTTTC.

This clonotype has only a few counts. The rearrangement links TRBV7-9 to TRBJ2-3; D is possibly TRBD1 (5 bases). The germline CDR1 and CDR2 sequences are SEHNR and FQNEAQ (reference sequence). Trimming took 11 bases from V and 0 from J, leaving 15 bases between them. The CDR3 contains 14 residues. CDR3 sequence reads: CAGTLTGSTDTQYF. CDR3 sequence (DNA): TGTGCCGGCACCCTTACAGGCAGCACAGATACGCAGTATTTT.

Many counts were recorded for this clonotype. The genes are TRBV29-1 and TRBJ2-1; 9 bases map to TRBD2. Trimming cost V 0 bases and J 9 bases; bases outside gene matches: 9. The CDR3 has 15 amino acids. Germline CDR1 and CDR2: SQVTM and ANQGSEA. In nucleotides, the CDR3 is TGCAGCGTTGAAGATATGGTAGCGGGAGTGGGTGAGCAGTTCTTC. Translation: CSVEDMVAGVGEQFF.

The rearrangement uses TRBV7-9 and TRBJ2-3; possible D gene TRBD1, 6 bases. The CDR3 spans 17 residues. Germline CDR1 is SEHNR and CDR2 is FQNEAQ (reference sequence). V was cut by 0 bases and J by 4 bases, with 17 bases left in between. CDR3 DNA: TGTGCCAGCAGCTTAGCGCTTGCTCGGGACAACGCAGATACGCAGTATTTT. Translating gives CASSLALARDNADTQYF.

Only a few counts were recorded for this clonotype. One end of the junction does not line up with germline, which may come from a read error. CDR3 protein: CAISVGRTVGEQYF. CDR3 sequence (DNA): TGTGCCATCAGCGTAGGTCGAACGGTCGGCGAGCAGTACTTC. This chain uses TRBV9 with TRBJ2-7, with D hard to call. The CDR3 contains 14 residues. Looked up from germline, CDR1 is SGDLS and CDR2 is YYNGEE. The full variable domain, in which reference TRBV9 and TRBJ2-7 provide the parts outside the CDR3, is DSGVTQTPKHLITATGQRVTLRCSPRSGDLSVYWYQQSLDQGLQFLIQYYNGEERAKGNILERFSAQQFPDLHSELNLSSLELGDSALYFCAISVGRTVGEQYFGPGTRLTVT.